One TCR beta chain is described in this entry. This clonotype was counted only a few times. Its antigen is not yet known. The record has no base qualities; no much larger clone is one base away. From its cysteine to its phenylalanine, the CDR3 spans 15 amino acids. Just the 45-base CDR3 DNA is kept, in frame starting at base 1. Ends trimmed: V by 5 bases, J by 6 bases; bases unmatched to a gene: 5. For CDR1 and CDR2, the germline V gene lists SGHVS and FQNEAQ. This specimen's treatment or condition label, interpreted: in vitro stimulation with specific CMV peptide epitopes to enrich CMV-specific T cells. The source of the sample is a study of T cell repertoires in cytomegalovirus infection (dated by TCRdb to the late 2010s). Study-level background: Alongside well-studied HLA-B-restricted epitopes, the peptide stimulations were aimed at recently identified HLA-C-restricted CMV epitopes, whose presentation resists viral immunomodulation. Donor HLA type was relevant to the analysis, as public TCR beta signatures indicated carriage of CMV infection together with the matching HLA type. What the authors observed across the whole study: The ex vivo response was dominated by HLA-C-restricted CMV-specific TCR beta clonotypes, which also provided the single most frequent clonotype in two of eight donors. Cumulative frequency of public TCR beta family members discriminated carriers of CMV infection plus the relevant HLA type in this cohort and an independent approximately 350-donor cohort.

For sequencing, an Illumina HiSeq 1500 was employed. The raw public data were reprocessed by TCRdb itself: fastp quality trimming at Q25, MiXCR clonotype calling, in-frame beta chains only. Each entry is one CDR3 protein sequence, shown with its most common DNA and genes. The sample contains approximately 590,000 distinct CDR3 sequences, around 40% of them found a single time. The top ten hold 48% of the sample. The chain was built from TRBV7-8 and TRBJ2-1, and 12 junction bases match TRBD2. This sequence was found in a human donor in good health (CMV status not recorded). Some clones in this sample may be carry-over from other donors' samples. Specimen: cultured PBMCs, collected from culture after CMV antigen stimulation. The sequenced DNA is TGTGCCAGCAGCCTGACTAGCGGGAGCGGCAATGAGCAGTTCTTC. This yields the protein CASSLTSGSGNEQFF.